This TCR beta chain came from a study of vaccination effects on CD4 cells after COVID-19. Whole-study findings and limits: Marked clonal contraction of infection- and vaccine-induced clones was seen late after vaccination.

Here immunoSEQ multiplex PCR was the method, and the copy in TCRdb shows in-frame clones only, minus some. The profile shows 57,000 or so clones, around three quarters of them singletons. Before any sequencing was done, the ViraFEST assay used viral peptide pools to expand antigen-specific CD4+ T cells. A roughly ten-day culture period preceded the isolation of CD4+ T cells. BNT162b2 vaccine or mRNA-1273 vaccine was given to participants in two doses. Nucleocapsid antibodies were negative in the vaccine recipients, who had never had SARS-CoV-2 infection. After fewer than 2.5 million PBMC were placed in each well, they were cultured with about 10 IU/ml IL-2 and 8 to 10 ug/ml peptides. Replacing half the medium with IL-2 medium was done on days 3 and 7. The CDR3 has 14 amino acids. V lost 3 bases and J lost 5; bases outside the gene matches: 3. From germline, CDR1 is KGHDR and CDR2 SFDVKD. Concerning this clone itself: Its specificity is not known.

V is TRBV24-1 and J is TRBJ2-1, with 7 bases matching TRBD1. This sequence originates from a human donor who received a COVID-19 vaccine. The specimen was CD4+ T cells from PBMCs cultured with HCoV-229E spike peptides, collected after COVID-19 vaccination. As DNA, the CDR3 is TGTGCCACCAGTGATATGACAGGGAACAATGAGCAGTTCTTC. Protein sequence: CATSDMTGNNEQFF.